This TCR beta chain originates from a study of T cells in Graves' hyperthyroidism and ophthalmopathy. Broader study findings: The majority of expanded thyroid clonotypes above 0.001 also appeared in blood.

The CDR3 is made up of 15 amino acids. Per germline, CDR1 MDHEN and CDR2 SYDVKM. Exclusion of patients followed from uncontrolled infection, other autoimmune disease, pregnancy or lactation. Isolation of PBMCs was performed on 8 to 10 ml fresh peripheral blood. TCR beta CDR3 region amplification was performed from RNA transcripts. HTBI primers drove first-round RT-PCR of the TCR CDR3. TCRdb re-analysed the multiplex PCR reads in MiXCR, keeping a single row per CDR3 protein. The sample lists 600,000 to 900,000 distinct CDR3 sequences, roughly 17% occurring once. This clonotype has just one count. The target antigen is unknown. This may be a read error: a much more frequent sequence differs by one nucleotide.

The sequence was collected from a man in his late teens or twenties with Graves' hyperthyroidism. The sample consisted of blood. This chain links TRBV28 with TRBJ2-7; D assignment may be TRBD1 or TRBD2 (7 bases each). This chain's CDR3 is CTSSLRGDRGDEQYF. The CDR3 DNA is TGTACCAGCAGTCTCAGGGGGGATCGGGGGGATGAGCAGTACTTC. Looking up the rest from reference TRBV28 and TRBJ2-7 gives the full variable domain: DVKVTQSSRYLVKRTGEKVFLECVQDMDHENMFWYRQDPGLGLRLIYFSYDVKMKEKGDIPEGYSVSREKKERFSLILESASTNQTSMYLCTSSLRGDRGDEQYFGPGTRLTVT.